A single T cell receptor beta chain is shown here with its context. This clone was recorded only once. Its antigen has not been determined. It has no much larger one-base neighbor in the sample; base qualities were not kept. This sample is part of a study of blood T cell repertoires in COVID-19 (dated by TCRdb to 2019 to 2021). Context from the whole study: Samples from collaborators originated in the United States, Italy and Spain and spanned both the acute and convalescent phases of COVID-19. The repertoires were released in a freely available public database intended as a resource for research on the immune response to SARS-CoV-2. HLA class I and class II types, where available, came from metadata supplied by the sample provider rather than from assay-based typing. Deeply sampled blood TCRbeta repertoires from subjects exposed to, actively infected with, or recovered from COVID-19 were included in the dataset. The prospective study material was composed of cDNA or gDNA derived from T cells, B-cell-depleted T cells, or PBMCs. Samples were obtained from the ongoing ImmuneRACE study (first 160 participants) and from 1,254 subjects provided by 6 global collaborators. Nearly every sample came with metadata listing a de-identified subject ID, COVID-19 status, age in years and sex.

TCRbeta CDR3 regions were amplified from genomic DNA by means of the immunoSEQ Assay, a bias-controlled multiplex PCR. For the original study's pipeline: Nucleated cell counts per sample were estimated from amplification of reference gene primers within the assay. To quantify the absolute abundance of each unique TCRbeta CDR3 rearrangement, sequence reads were collapsed and filtered. For each sample, productive Simpson clonality was calculated as the square root of Simpson's diversity index over productive rearrangements. Entries here come from immuneACCESS through TCRdb and include only in-frame sequences with V and J called. Some clones fail to appear in such tables; in the studies checked, an unresolved V gene covers under half of the shortfall, and the cause of the remainder is unknown. Clone size and the V and J calls come from that table; the DNA yielded D and trimming. This sample has around 270,000 clones in its table, and 91% of those were observed once. The top ten constitute under 3% of the sample.

Points the paper makes about the study in general: Clinical and demographic metadata were provided uncurated, with the amount varying by source and participant.

One collaborating source in Seattle enrolled patients while the patients were actively infected and followed the patients over time throughout the course of disease. Whole blood was collected in K2EDTA tubes by collaborating institutions according to the institutions' own protocols. Collaborator samples were shipped for TCRbeta analysis as frozen whole blood, isolated PBMCs, or DNA extracted from either sample type. From its cysteine to its phenylalanine, the CDR3 spans 13 amino acids. Here the CDR3 DNA is all that survives: 39 bases in frame from base 1. Germline trimming: 3 bases from V, 3 bases from J; junction bases outside gene matches: 0.

This chain is built from TRBV12-3 or TRBV12-4 and TRBJ1-2; 8 central nucleotides agree with TRBD1. The receptor was isolated from a person aged 18 to 30 with COVID-19, enrolled during active disease. Material for sequencing was peripheral blood. The DNA sequence is as follows: TGTGCCAGCAGTTTGGGACAGGACTATGGCTACACCTTC. This is translated as CASSLGQDYGYTF.